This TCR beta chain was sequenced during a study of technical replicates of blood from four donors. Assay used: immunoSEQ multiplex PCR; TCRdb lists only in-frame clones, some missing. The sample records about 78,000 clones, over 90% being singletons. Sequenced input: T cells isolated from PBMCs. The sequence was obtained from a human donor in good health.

This CDR3 is CASSDGGGKGYTF. Here the CDR3 DNA reads TGTGCCAGCAGCGACGGTGGAGGAAAAGGCTACACCTTC. This chain uses TRBV7-2 with TRBJ1-2; unclear D gene. V lost 5 bases, J lost 8 bases, and 15 bases lay in between. The CDR3 has 13 amino acids. The germline V gene has CDR1 SGHTA and CDR2 FQGNSA.